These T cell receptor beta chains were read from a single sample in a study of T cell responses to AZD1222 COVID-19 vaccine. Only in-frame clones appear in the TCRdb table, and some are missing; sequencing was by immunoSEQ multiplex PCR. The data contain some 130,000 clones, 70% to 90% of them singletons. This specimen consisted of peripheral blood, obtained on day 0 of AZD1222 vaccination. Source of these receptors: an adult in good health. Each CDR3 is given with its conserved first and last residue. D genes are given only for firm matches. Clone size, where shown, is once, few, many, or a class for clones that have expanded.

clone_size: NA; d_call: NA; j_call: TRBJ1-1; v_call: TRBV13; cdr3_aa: CASSSLQSGEAFF; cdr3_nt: TGTGCCAGCAGCTCCTTACAGTCAGGGGAAGCTTTCTTT
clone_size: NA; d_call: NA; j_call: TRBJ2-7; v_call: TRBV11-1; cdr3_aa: CASSSDSSYEQYF; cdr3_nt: TGTGCCAGCAGCTCGGACAGCTCCTACGAGCAGTACTTC
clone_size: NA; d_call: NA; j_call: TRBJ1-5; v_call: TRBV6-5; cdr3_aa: CASRTQGLSNQPQHF; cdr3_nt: TGTGCCAGCAGAACCCAAGGACTTAGCAATCAGCCCCAGCATTTT
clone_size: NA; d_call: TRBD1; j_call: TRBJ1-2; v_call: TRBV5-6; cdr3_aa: CASSLGRGLGYTF; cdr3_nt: TGTGCCAGCAGCTTGGGCAGGGGGCTTGGCTACACCTTC
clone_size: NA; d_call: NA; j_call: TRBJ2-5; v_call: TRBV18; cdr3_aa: CASSPRLARRWEETQYF; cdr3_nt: TGTGCCAGCTCACCAAGGTTAGCCCGTCGGTGGGAAGAGACCCAGTACTTC
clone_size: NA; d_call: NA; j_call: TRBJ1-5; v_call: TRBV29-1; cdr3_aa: CSAGEYSNQPQHF; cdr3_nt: TGCAGCGCTGGGGAGTATAGCAATCAGCCCCAGCATTTT
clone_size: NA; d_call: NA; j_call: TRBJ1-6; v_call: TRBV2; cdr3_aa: CASSVQNSPLHF; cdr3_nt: TGTGCCAGCAGTGTACAGAATTCACCCCTCCACTTT
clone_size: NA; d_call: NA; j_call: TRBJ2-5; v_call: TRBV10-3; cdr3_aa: CAISESRQPRETQYF; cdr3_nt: TGTGCCATCAGTGAGTCGAGACAGCCCCGGGAGACCCAGTACTTC
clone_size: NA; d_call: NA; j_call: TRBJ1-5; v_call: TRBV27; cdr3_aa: CASRLTGTQPQHF; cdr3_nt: TGTGCCAGCAGATTAACAGGGACTCAGCCCCAGCATTTT
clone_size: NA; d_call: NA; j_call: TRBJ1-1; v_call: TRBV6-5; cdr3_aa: CASSLGTEAFF; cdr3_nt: TGTGCCAGCAGTTTGGGAACTGAAGCTTTCTTT
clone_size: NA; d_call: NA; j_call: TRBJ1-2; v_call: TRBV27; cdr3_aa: CASSSYGGNYGYTF; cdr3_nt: TGTGCCAGCAGCTCTTACGGAGGAAACTATGGCTACACCTTC
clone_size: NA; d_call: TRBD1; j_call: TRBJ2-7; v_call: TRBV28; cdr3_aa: CASSKLTGASYEQYF; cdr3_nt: TGTGCCAGCAGTAAATTAACAGGGGCCTCCTACGAGCAGTACTTC
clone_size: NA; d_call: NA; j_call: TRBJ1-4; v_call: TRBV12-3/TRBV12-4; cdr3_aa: CASRRTEKLFF; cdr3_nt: TGTGCCAGCAGGAGAACTGAAAAACTGTTTTTT
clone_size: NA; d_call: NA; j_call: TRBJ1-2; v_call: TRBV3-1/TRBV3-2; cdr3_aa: CASSQGGYGYTF; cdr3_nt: TGTGCCAGCAGCCAAGGAGGGTATGGCTACACCTTC
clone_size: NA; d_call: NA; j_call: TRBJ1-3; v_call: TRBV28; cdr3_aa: CASSSSVDDGNTIYF; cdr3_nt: TGTGCCAGCAGTTCCTCAGTGGATGATGGAAACACCATATATTTT
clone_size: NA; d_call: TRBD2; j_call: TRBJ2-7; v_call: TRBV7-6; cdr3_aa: CASSPSGRAYEQYF; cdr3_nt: TGTGCCAGCAGCCCAAGCGGGAGGGCCTACGAGCAGTACTTC
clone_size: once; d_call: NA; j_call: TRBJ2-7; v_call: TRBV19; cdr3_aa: CASSIPGRGSYEQYF; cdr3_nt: TGTGCCAGTAGTATACCGGGACGCGGCTCCTACGAGCAGTACTTC
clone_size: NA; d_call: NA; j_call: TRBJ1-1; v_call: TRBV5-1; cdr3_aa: CASSSLEGLEAFF; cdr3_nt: TGCGCCAGCAGCTCCCTGGAAGGCCTTGAGGCTTTCTTT
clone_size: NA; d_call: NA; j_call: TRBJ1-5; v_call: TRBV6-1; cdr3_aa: CASSAGQNNQPQHF; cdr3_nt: TGTGCCAGCAGTGCCGGACAGAACAATCAGCCCCAGCATTTT
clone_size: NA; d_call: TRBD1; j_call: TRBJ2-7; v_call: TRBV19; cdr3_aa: CASSIRTGEHYEQYF; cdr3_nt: TGTGCCAGTAGTATCAGGACAGGGGAACACTACGAGCAGTACTTC
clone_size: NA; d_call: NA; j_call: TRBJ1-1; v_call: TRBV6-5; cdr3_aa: CASYTGKTEAFF; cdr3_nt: TGTGCCAGCTATACAGGGAAGACTGAAGCTTTCTTT
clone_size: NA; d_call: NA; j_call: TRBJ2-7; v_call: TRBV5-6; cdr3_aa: CASSQDSYEQYF; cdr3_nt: TGTGCCAGCAGCCAAGACTCATACGAGCAGTACTTC
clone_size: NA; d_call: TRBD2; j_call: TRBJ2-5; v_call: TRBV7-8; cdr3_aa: CASSLRLIGTRETQYF; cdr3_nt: TGTGCCAGCAGCTTAAGGTTAATTGGGACTAGAGAGACCCAGTACTTC
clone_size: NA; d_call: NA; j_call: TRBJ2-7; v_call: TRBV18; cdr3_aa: CASSPDLGEQYF; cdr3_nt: TGTGCCAGCTCACCGGACTTGGGGGAGCAGTACTTC
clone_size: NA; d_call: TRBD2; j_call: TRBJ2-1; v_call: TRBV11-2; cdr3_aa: CASSLSGRARNEQFF; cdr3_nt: TGTGCCAGCAGCCTTAGCGGGAGGGCCCGCAATGAGCAGTTCTTC
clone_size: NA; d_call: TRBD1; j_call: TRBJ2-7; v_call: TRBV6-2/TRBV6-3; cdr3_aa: CASSFDREREQYF; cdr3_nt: TGTGCCAGCAGTTTCGACAGGGAAAGGGAGCAGTACTTC
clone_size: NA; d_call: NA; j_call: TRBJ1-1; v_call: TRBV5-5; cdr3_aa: CASSLLSGALGTEAFF; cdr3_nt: TGTGCCAGCAGCTTGTTATCAGGGGCTCTGGGCACTGAAGCTTTCTTT
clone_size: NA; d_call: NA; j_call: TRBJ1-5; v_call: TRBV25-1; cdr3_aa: CASSERFNQPQHF; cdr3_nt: TGTGCCAGCAGTGAGAGGTTCAATCAGCCCCAGCATTTT
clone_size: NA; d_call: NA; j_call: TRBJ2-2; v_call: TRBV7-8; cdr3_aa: CASSPGTGSGELFF; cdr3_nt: TGTGCCAGCAGCCCCGGGACCGGGTCCGGGGAGCTGTTTTTT
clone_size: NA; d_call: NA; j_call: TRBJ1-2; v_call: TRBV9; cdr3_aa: CASSVGQRSYGYTF; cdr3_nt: TGTGCCAGCAGCGTAGGTCAGAGATCCTATGGCTACACCTTC
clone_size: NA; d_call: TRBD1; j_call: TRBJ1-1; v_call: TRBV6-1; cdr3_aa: CASMPGQAAGQIF; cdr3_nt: TGTGCCAGCATGCCCGGACAGGCGGCCGGGCAAATCTTT
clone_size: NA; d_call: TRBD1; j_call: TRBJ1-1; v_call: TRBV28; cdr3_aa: CASTRGGVNTEAFF; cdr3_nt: TGTGCCAGCACCAGGGGGGGTGTGAACACTGAAGCTTTCTTT
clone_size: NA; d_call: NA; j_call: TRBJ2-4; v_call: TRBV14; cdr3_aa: CASSHSGDIQYF; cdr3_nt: TGTGCCAGCAGCCACTCAGGGGACATTCAGTACTTC
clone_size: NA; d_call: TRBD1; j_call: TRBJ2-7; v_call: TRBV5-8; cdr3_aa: CASSHRDSTYEQYF; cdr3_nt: TGTGCCAGCAGCCACCGGGACAGTACCTACGAGCAGTACTTC
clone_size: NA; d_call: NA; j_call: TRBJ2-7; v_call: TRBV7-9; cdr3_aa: CASSLGPSYEQYF; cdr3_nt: TGTGCCAGCAGCTTGGGACCATCCTACGAGCAGTACTTC
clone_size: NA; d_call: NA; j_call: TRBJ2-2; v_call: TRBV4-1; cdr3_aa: CASTQRSGRPGGELFF; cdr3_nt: TGCGCCAGCACTCAGAGGTCGGGGAGGCCGGGCGGGGAGCTGTTTTTT
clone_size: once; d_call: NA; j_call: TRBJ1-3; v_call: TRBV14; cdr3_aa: CASSQVMPGAGNTIYF; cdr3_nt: TGTGCCAGCAGCCAAGTGATGCCGGGGGCTGGAAACACCATATATTTT
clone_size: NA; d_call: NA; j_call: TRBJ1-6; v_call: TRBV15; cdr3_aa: CATSRGGNSPLHF; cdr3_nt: TGTGCCACCAGCAGAGGTGGGAATTCACCCCTCCACTTT
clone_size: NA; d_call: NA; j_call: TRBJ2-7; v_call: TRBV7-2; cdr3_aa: CASSLVGRPADEQYF; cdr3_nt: TGTGCCAGCAGCTTAGTGGGACGGCCGGCGGACGAGCAGTACTTC
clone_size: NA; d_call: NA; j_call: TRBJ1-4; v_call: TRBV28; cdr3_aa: CASSSLDGTSNEKLFF; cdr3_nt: TGTGCCAGCAGCTCCCTCGACGGAACCAGTAATGAAAAACTGTTTTTT
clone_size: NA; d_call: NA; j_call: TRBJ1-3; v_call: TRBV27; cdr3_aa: CASSFLPHRGNTIYF; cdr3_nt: TGTGCCAGCAGTTTTCTGCCACACCGAGGAAACACCATATATTTT
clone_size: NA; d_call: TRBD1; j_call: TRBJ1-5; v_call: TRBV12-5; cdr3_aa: CASGIRGGGSNQPQHF; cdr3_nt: TGTGCTAGTGGCATAAGGGGAGGGGGCAGCAATCAGCCCCAGCATTTT
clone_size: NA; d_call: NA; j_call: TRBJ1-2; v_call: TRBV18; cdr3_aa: CASSPGSYGYTF; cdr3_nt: TGTGCCAGCTCACCAGGAAGCTATGGCTACACCTTC
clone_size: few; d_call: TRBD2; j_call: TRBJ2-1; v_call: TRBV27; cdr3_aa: CASSFSGLANEQFF; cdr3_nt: TGTGCCAGCAGTTTTAGTGGACTAGCCAATGAGCAGTTCTTC
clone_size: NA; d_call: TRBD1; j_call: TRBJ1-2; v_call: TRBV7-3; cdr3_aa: CASSPGQGRGYTF; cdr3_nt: TGTGCCAGCAGCCCCGGACAGGGCCGAGGCTACACCTTC
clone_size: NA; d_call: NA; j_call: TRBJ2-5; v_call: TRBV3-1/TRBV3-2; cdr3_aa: CASSQRRKETQYF; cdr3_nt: TGTGCCAGCAGCCAAAGAAGGAAAGAGACCCAGTACTTC